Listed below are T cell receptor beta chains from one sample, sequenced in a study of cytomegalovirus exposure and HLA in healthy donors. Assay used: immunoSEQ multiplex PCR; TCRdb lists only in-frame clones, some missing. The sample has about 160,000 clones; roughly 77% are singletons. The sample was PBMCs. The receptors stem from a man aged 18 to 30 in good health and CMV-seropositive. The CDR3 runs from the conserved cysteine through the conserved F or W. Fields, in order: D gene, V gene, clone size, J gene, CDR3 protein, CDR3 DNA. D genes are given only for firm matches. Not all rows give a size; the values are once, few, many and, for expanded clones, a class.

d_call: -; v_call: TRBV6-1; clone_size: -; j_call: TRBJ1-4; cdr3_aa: CASNSPGGTNEKLFF; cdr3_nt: TGTGCCAGCAATTCCCCGGGGGGCACTAATGAAAAACTGTTTTTT
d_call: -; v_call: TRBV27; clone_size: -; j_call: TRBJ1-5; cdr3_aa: CASSLSTTQPQHF; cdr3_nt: TGTGCCAGCAGTTTATCGACTACACAGCCCCAGCATTTT
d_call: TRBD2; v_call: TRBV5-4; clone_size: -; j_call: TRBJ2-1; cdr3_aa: CASSTGLAAADEQFF; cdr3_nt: TGTGCCAGCAGTACGGGACTAGCGGCCGCGGATGAGCAGTTCTTC
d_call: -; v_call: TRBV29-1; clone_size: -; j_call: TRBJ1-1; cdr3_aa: CSVVLTEAFF; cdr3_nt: TGCAGCGTTGTACTCACTGAAGCTTTCTTT
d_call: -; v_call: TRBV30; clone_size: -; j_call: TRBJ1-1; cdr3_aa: CAWSVDSSNTEAFF; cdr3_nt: TGTGCCTGGAGTGTGGACAGTTCGAACACTGAAGCTTTCTTT
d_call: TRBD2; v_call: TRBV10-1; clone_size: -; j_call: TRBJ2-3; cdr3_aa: CASSESRTSGRRVTQYF; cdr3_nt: TGCGCCAGCAGTGAGTCTCGGACTAGCGGGAGGCGGGTTACGCAGTATTTT
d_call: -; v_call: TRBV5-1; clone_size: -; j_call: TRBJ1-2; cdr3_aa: CASSFTGDHYGYTF; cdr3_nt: TGCGCCAGCAGCTTCACAGGAGATCACTATGGCTACACCTTC
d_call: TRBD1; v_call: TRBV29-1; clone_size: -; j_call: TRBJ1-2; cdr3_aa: CSVERDRVSSPGDTF; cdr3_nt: TGCAGCGTCGAACGGGACAGGGTTTCTTCCCCCGGCGACACCTTC
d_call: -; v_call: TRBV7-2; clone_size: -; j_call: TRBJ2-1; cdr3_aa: CASSLAIGGEQFF; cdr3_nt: TGTGCCAGCAGCTTAGCGATAGGGGGTGAGCAGTTCTTC
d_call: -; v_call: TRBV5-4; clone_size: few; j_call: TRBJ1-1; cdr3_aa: CASSLNTGPRGTEAFF; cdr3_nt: TGTGCCAGCAGCCTGAACACCGGGCCCAGGGGCACTGAAGCTTTCTTT
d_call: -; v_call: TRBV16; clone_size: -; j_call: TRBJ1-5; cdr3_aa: CASSRARTSNQPQHF; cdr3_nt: TGTGCCAGCAGCCGGGCGAGAACTAGCAATCAGCCCCAGCATTTT
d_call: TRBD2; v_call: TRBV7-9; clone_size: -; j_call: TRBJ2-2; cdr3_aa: CASRNSGTNTGELFF; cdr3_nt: TGTGCCAGCAGAAACAGCGGGACTAACACCGGGGAGCTGTTTTTT
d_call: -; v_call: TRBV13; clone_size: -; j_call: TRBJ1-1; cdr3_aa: CASSTGLKMNTEAFF; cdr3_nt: TGTGCCAGCAGCACGGGTCTTAAAATGAACACTGAAGCTTTCTTT
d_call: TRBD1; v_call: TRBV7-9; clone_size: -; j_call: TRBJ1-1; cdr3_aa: CASMGRDRMNTEAFF; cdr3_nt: TGTGCCAGCATGGGGAGGGACAGGATGAACACTGAAGCTTTCTTT
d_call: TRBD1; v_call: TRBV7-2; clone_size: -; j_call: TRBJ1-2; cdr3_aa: CASSSTGNYGYTF; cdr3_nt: TGTGCCAGCAGCTCGACAGGGAACTATGGCTACACCTTC
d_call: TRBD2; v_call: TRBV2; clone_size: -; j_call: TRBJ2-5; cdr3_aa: CASSETGGPQETQYF; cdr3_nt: TGTGCCAGCAGCGAAACGGGGGGGCCTCAAGAGACCCAGTACTTC
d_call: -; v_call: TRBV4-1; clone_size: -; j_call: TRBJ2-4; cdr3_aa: CASKGDLGGSTQNIQYF; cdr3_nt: TGCGCCAGCAAGGGTGATTTGGGGGGATCAACGCAAAACATTCAGTACTTC
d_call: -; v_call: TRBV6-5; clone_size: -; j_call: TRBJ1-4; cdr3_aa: CASSSSRDDEKLFF; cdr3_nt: TGTGCCAGCAGCTCCTCTCGGGATGATGAAAAACTGTTTTTT
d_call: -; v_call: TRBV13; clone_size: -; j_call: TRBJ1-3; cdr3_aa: CASSSGRDTIYF; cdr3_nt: TGTGCCAGCAGCTCAGGCCGAGACACCATATATTTT
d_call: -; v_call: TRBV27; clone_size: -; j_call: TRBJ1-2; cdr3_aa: CASSPRQDWYGYTF; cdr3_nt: TGTGCCAGCAGTCCACGACAGGATTGGTATGGCTACACCTTC
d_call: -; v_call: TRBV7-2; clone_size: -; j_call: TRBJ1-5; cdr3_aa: CASSMASLKPQHF; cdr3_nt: TGTGCCAGCAGCATGGCTTCGTTAAAGCCCCAGCATTTT
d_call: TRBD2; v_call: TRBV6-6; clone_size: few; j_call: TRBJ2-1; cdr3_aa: CASKSGGAGNEQFF; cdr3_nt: TGTGCCAGTAAAAGCGGGGGGGCAGGTAATGAGCAGTTCTTC
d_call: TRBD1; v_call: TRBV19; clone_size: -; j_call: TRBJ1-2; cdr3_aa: CAVGDRDFYGYTF; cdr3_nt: TGTGCCGTGGGGGACAGGGACTTCTATGGCTACACCTTC
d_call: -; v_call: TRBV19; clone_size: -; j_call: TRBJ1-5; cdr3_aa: CASSGGTGDQPQHF; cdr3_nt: TGTGCCAGTAGTGGAGGGACCGGTGATCAGCCCCAGCATTTT
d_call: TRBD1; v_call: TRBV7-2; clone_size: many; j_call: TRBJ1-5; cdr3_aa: CASSTRTGPYQPQHF; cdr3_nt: TGTGCCAGCAGCACCCGGACAGGGCCCTATCAGCCCCAGCATTTT
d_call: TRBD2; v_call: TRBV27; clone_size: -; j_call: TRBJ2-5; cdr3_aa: CASSPYSRGEGRGTQYF; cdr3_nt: TGTGCCAGCAGTCCCTACTCGAGAGGGGAGGGCCGGGGGACCCAGTACTTC
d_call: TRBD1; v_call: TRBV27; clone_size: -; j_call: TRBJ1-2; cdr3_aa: CASSPDRVSYHYGYTF; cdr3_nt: TGTGCCAGCAGTCCCGACAGGGTGTCCTACCACTATGGCTACACCTTC
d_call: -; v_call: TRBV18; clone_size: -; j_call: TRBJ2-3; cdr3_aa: CASSSEGADTQYF; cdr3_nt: TGTGCCAGCTCTTCGGAGGGAGCAGATACGCAGTATTTT
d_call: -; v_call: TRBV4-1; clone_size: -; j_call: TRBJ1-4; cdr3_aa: CASSRVGGGYDREKLFF; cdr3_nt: TGCGCCAGCAGCCGCGTTGGGGGGGGTTATGATAGGGAAAAACTGTTTTTT
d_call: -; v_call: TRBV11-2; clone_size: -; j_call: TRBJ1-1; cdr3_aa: CASSLAMQGRAFF; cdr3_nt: TGTGCCAGCAGCTTAGCGATGCAGGGGCGAGCTTTCTTT
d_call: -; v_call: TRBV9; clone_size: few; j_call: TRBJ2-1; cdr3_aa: CASNSGGLAYNEQFF; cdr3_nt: TGTGCCAGCAACTCGGGGGGCCTAGCCTACAATGAGCAGTTCTTC
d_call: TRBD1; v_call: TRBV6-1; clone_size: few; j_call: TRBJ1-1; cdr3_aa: CASSEDADRVMNTEAFF; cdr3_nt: TGTGCCAGCAGTGAAGATGCGGACAGGGTCATGAACACTGAAGCTTTCTTT
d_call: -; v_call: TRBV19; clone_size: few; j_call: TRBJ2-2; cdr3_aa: CASTSIPGTGRDYTGELFF; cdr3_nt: TGTGCCAGTACCAGTATCCCGGGTACAGGGAGGGATTACACCGGGGAGCTGTTTTTT
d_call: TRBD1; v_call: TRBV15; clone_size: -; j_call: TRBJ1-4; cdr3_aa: CATSSKSTGVGEKLFF; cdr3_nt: TGTGCCACCAGCAGCAAATCTACAGGGGTGGGGGAAAAACTGTTTTTT
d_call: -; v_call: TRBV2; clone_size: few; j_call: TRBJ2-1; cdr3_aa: CASSDAWVRGNEQFF; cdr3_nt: TGTGCCAGCAGTGATGCTTGGGTCCGCGGCAATGAGCAGTTCTTC
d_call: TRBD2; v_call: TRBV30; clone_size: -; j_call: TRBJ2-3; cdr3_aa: CAWRGGVSTDTQYF; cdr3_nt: TGTGCCTGGAGGGGGGGGGTCAGCACAGATACGCAGTATTTT
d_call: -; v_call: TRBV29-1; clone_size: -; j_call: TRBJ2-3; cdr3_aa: CSVEEPGRRGDTQYF; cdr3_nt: TGCAGCGTTGAAGAGCCGGGACGGAGGGGAGATACGCAGTATTTT